This T cell receptor (beta chain) was recovered during a study of OX40 agonist ivuxolimab in advanced cancers. General study points: Clonal expansion by week 6 occurred in CD4+ and CD8+ blood T cells (at 0.1 to 3.0 mg/kg). More expanded clones were seen, on average, in CD8+ T cells than in CD4+. Antigen specificity was not determined for the expanded peripheral T cells.

No patient had autoimmune disease or received systemic immunosuppression. The V gene's germline CDR1 is SGHTA and CDR2 FQGNSA. This CDR3 is 16 amino acids long. The J segment lost 6 bases and the V segment lost 5 bases, leaving 11 bases of the junction unmatched. The assay was immunoSEQ multiplex PCR, and TCRdb's table has in-frame clones only and misses some. The sample shows about 12,000 clones, around nine tenths of them seen only once. Worth noting for this clone: Its specificity is not known.

This chain joins TRBV7-2 and TRBJ1-2; 11 bases match TRBD1. The sequencing used CD4+ or CD8+ T cells sorted from blood, collected in a trial of the OX40 agonist ivuxolimab. The sequence derives from an adult with an advanced solid tumor such as melanoma, head and neck, liver or kidney cancer. The CDR3, as DNA: TGTGCCAGCAGCCAAGCCGGGACAGGGGGTTTCGATGGCTACACCTTC. It encodes CASSQAGTGGFDGYTF.